Following are 6 T cell receptor beta chains from one sample sequenced in a study of immune evolution from preneoplasia to lung adenocarcinoma. Profiling relied on immunoSEQ multiplex PCR, and the TCRdb table lists in-frame clones only, not all of them. Among 37,000 or so clones listed, around 74% were seen once. The specimen was FFPE invasive lung adenocarcinoma tissue. Receptors originate from a person in their sixties with lung adenocarcinoma.

The rearrangement uses TRBV5-4 and TRBJ2-2; perhaps D is TRBD1 or TRBD2 (5 bases each). The V end was cut by 0 bases, the J end by 1 base, with 7 bases between. The CDR3 length is 15 residues. Germline V CDR1 and CDR2: SGHNT, YYREEE (reference sequence). The CDR3 here is CASSLGGENTGELFF. In DNA, the CDR3 is TGTGCCAGCAGCTTGGGAGGGGAGAACACCGGGGAGCTGTTTTTT.

This chain links TRBV11-2 with TRBJ1-1; D is unresolved. Trimming removed 0 bases from V and 0 bases from J, with 8 bases in between. The CDR3 is 15 amino acids. Per germline, CDR1 SGHAT and CDR2 FQNNGV. CDR3 coding DNA: TGTGCCAGCAGCTTAGATCACCGAATGAACACTGAAGCTTTCTTT. It encodes CASSLDHRMNTEAFF.

The chain joins TRBV7-6 to TRBJ2-1, with unresolved D. The germline V gene encodes CDR1 SGHVS and CDR2 FNYEAQ. Deletions cut 6 bases from V and 9 bases from J, with 9 bases between. The CDR3 is 11 amino acids. The CDR3 spells CASSDHGEQFF. DNA of the CDR3: TGTGCCAGCAGTGACCACGGTGAGCAGTTCTTC. The full variable domain, its missing parts supplied by reference TRBV7-6 and TRBJ2-1, is GAGVSQSPRYKVTKRGQDVALRCDPISGHVSLYWYRQALGQGPEFLTYFNYEAQQDKSGLPNDRFSAERPEGSISTLTIQRTEQRDSAMYRCASSDHGEQFFGPGTRLTVL.

The rearrangement uses TRBV29-1 and TRBJ2-2; D tentatively reads TRBD1 or TRBD2 (6 bases each). The germline V and J ends were trimmed by 6 bases and 5 bases, with 16 bases remaining between them. Per the germline V gene, CDR1 is SQVTM and CDR2 is ANQGSEA. The CDR3 extends over 14 amino acids. The CDR3 spells CSVKGGWGTGELFF. In nucleotides, the CDR3 is TGCAGCGTCAAGGGGGGCTGGGGAACCGGGGAGCTGTTTTTT.

V and J are TRBV9 and TRBJ2-7, with TRBD2 as a possible D gene (6 bases). Germline CDR1 SGDLS, CDR2 YYNGEE. The germline V and J ends were trimmed by 0 bases and 4 bases, with 14 bases remaining between them. This CDR3 contains 15 residues. In nucleotides, the CDR3 is TGTGCCAGCAGCGTAGCTCCCGGGAGAGGGTACGAGCAGTACTTC. Amino acid sequence: CASSVAPGRGYEQYF.

For the CDR3, the DNA is TGCGCCAGCAGCCCAGGACAGGTCTCCTACAATGAGCAGTTCTTC. It codes for CASSPGQVSYNEQFF. This chain links TRBV5-1 with TRBJ2-1; 7 positions agree with TRBD1. J was trimmed by 0 bases and V by 4 bases; bases with no gene match: 4. The CDR3 extends over 15 amino acids. Germline V gene lookup returns CDR1 SGHRS and CDR2 YFSETQ.